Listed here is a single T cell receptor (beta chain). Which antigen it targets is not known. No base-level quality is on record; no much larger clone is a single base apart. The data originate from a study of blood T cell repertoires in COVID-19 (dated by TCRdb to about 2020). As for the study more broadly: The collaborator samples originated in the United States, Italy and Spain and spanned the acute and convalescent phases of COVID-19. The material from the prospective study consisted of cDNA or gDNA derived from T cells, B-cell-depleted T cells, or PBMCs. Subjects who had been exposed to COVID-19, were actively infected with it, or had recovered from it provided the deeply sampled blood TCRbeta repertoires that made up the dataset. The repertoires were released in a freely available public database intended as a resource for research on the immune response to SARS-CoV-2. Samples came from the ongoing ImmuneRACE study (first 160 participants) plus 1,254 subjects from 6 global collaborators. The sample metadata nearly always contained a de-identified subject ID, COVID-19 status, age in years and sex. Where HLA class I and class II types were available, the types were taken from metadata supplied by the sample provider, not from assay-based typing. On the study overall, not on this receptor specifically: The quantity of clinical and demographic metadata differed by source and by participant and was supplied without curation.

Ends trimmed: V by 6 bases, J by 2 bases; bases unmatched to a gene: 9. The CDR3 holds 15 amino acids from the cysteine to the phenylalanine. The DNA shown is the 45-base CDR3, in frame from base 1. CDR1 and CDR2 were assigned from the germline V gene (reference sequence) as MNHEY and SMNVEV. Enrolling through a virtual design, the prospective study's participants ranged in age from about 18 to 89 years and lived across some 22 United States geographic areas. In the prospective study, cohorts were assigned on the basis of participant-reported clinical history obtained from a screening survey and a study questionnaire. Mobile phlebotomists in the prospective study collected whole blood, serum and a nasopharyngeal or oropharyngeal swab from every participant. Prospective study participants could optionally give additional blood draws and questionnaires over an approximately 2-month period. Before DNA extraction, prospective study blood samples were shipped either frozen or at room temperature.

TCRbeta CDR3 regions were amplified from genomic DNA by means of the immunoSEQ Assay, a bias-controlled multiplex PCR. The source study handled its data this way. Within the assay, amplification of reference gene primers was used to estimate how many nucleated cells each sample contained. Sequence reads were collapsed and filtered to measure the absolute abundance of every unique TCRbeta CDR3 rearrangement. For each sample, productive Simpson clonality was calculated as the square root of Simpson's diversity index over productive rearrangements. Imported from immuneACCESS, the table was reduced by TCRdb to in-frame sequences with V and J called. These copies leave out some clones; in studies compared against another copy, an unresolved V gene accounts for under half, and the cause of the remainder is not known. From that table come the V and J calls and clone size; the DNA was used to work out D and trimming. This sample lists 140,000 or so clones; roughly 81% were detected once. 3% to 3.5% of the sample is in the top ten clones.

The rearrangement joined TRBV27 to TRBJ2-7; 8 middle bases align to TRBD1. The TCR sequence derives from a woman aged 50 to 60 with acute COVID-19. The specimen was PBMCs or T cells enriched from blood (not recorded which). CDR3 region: CASSFRDRMTYEQYF. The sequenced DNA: TGTGCCAGCAGCTTTAGGGACAGGATGACCTACGAGCAGTACTTC.